The text below deals with one TCR beta chain. Its antigen remains unknown. The table came from immunoSEQ multiplex PCR; TCRdb's copy has only in-frame clones and leaves some out. The sample yields more than 85,000 clones, around 77% seen once. The data originate from a study of cytotoxic CD8 clonotypes in ibrutinib-treated CLL. Overall study findings and caveats: At the start, clonality exceeded age-matched healthy donors and followed circulating CD8+ T-cell counts.

Losses at the gene ends were 0 bases for V and 2 bases for J; bases not matched to a gene: 2. CDR1 and CDR2 (germline): LGHNA, YSLEER. The CDR3 contains 17 residues. This sequence was found in a human donor with chronic lymphocytic leukemia. The J gene is TRBJ2-1, the V gene TRBV4-3; 12 bases line up with TRBD2. Sequenced material: PBMCs, taken after 24 months of ibrutinib treatment. DNA of the CDR3: TGCGCCAGCAGCCAAGATCCTAGCGGGGGGGCCTACAATGAGCAGTTCTTC. It yields the protein CASSQDPSGGAYNEQFF.